These 9 T cell receptor beta chains were all obtained from the same sample, sequenced in a study. TCRdb passed the 5' RACE reads through MiXCR, listing each CDR3 protein once. The sample has 35,000 to 50,000 distinct CDR3 sequences, around 30% seen once. Specimen: tumor-infiltrating memory CD4+ T cells sorted from the breast tumor. The sample's subset: memory CD4+ T cells, CD4+CD45RO+CD25-. The receptors shown here come from a female donor with breast cancer.

The rearrangement joins TRBV10-3 to TRBJ1-3, with D unresolved. From germline, CDR1 is ENHRY and CDR2 SYGVKD. CDR3 size: 16 residues. V lost 2 bases, J lost 3 bases, and 14 bases lay in between. The CDR3 coding sequence is TGTGCCATCAGTGAGCGGGGTTCAACGGATGGAAACACCATATATTTT. Encoded protein: CAISERGSTDGNTIYF.

This clonotype was recorded a few times. The CDR3 DNA follows: TGCAGCGTCCAAAGGGACAGGGACACAGATACGCAGTATTTT. This encodes CSVQRDRDTDTQYF. This chain links TRBV29-1 with TRBJ2-3, with 9 bases aligning to TRBD1. The germline V gene encodes CDR1 SQVTM and CDR2 ANQGSEA. The CDR3 loop spans 14 amino acids. V was clipped by 6 bases and J by 2 bases; unmatched bases: 6.

Only a few counts were recorded for this clonotype. V and J are TRBV20-1 and TRBJ2-3; 8 bases align to TRBD2. The CDR3 extends over 15 amino acids. CDR1 and CDR2 from the germline V gene are DFQATT and SNEGSKA (reference sequence). Trimming cost V 5 bases and J 0 bases; bases outside gene matches: 7. In DNA, the CDR3 is TGCAGTGCTGTAAGCGGGGGCTCAAGCACAGATACGCAGTATTTT. Translated, it gives CSAVSGGSSTDTQYF.

The table lists this clonotype with a few counts. The rearrangement uses TRBV12-3 or TRBV12-4 and TRBJ1-5, with D unclear. V shed 6 bases and J shed 0 bases, with 12 bases lying between them. This CDR3 spans 15 amino acids. The CDR3 DNA reads TGTGCCAGCAGAACCCAGACCAATAGCAATCAGCCCCAGCATTTT. Encoded protein: CASRTQTNSNQPQHF.

Ten or more counts support this clonotype. The chain has TRBV9 and TRBJ2-1; perhaps TRBD2 as D (5 bases). Per germline, CDR1 SGDLS and CDR2 YYNGEE. The V and J ends lost 4 bases and 10 bases respectively, with 9 bases between them. This CDR3 region has 11 residues. CDR3 sequence reads: CASSFRGEQFF. The CDR3 DNA reads as TGTGCCAGCAGCTTTAGAGGGGAGCAGTTCTTC.

This clonotype came up a few times. The chain links TRBV6-1 to TRBJ2-7, with D possibly being TRBD1 (6 bases). Germline lookup yields CDR1 MNHNS and CDR2 SASEGT. This CDR3 region has 13 residues. V was pared by 6 bases and J by 3 bases, with 12 bases between. DNA of the CDR3: TGTGCCAGCAGACCGGGACAACACTACGAGCAGTACTTC. Translated, it gives CASRPGQHYEQYF.

Within the sample, this clonotype is medium-sized. The J gene is TRBJ1-5, the V gene TRBV20-1, with 7 bases aligning to TRBD1. Trimming at V came to 3 bases and at J to 4 bases, leaving 6 bases not matched to a gene. Germline V gene data show CDR1 as DFQATT and CDR2 as SNEGSKA (reference sequence). The CDR3 contains 14 residues. This CDR3 reads CSARRDSINQPQHF. DNA for the CDR3: TGCAGTGCTAGGCGGGACAGCATTAATCAGCCCCAGCATTTT.

This clonotype was detected only a few times. The gene calls are TRBV6-1 and TRBJ1-5; D remains ambiguous. The germline V gene encodes CDR1 MNHNS and CDR2 SASEGT. The CDR3 has 14 amino acids. V was cut by 3 bases and J by 0 bases, with 6 bases left in between. CDR3 DNA sequence: TGTGCCAGCAGTGAGAGAGATAGCAATCAGCCCCAGCATTTT. Translated, it gives CASSERDSNQPQHF.

This clonotype was counted many times. The chain combines TRBV30 with TRBJ2-1; D gene uncertain. Germline assignment: CDR1 GTSNPN and CDR2 SVGIG (reference sequence). The CDR3 is made up of 10 amino acids. The V end lost 3 bases, the J end lost 7 bases, and 4 bases lay between the germline ends. CDR3 bases: TGTGCCTGGAGAGGGAATGAGCAGTTCTTC. It yields the protein CAWRGNEQFF.